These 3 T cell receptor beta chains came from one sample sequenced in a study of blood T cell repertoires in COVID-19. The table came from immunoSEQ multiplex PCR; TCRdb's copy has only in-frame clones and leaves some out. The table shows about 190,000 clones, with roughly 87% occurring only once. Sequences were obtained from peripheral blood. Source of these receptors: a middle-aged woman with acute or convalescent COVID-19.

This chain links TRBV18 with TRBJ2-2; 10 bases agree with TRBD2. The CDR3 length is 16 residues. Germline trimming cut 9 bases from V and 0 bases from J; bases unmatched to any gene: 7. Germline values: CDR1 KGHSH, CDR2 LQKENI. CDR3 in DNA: TGTGCCAGTTCGTGGACTAGCGGAGCGAACACCGGGGAGCTGTTTTTT. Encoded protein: CASSWTSGANTGELFF. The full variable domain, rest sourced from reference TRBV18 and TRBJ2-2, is NAGVMQNPRHLVRRRGQEARLRCSPMKGHSHVYWYRQLPEEGLKFMVYLQKENIIDESGMPKERFSAEFPKEGPSILRIQQVVRGDSAAYFCASSWTSGANTGELFFGEGSRLTVL.

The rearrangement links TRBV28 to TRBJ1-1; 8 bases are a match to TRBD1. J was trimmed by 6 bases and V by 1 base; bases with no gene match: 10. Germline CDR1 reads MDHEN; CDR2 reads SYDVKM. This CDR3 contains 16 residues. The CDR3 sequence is CASSLYPGTGQPEAFF. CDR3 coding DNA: TGTGCCAGCAGTTTATATCCCGGGACAGGACAACCTGAAGCTTTCTTT.

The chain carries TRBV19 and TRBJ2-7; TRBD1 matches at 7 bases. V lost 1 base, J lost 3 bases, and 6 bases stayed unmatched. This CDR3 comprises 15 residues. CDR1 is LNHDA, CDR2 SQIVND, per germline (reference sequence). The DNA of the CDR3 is TGTGCCAGTAGTATAGTCCAACAGGGGATCTACGAGCAGTACTTC. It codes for CASSIVQQGIYEQYF. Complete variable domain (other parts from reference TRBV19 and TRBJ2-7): DGGITQSPKYLFRKEGQNVTLSCEQNLNHDAMYWYRQDPGQGLRLIYYSQIVNDFQKGDIAEGYSVSREKKESFPLTVTSAQKNPTAFYLCASSIVQQGIYEQYFGPGTRLTVT.